This T cell receptor (beta chain) was observed in a study of identical twins. Findings and limits, study-wide: Not following the same donors, the study drew its conclusions from cross-sectional statistical analysis. Within monozygotic twins, out-of-frame TCR alpha sharing was underestimated by the models. Fewer insertions marked abundant cord blood beta clonotypes; young adult naive trended weakly, memory not at all.

TCRdb processed the 5' RACE reads anew with MiXCR; each CDR3 protein has one entry. In the table there are approximately 240,000 distinct CDR3 sequences, about 14% of which are singletons. The V and J ends lost 3 bases and 1 base, in that order; junction bases with no gene match: 7. The CDR3 contains 15 residues. Germline V CDR1 and CDR2: DFQATT, SNEGSKA (reference sequence). Only a few counts were recorded for this clonotype. Its antigen is still unknown. The sequencing sample was made of memory (CD45RO+) T cells sorted from blood. This chain connects TRBV20-1 to TRBJ2-3; 7 nucleotides agree with TRBD1. This receptor was obtained from a woman between 18 and 30 years old in good health. Written as DNA, the CDR3 is TGCAGTGCTAGTCAAATGGGACAGCGCACAGATACGCAGTATTTT. The encoded protein is CSASQMGQRTDTQYF.